This T cell receptor beta chain was observed in a study of response to subunit inactivated influenza vaccine. MiXCR, applied by TCRdb to the RT-PCR reads, yields one record per CDR3 protein. The data hold around 790,000 distinct CDR3 sequences, with less than 25% observed a single time. V trimming: 3 bases; J trimming: 2 bases; junction bases outside the gene matches: 6. The length of the CDR3 is 16 residues. General study findings and limits: Authors suggested each seasonal influenza vaccination recruits few new T cells.

Of note for this clonotype: The antigen remains unidentified.

The sample in question was PBMCs from blood, obtained 5 to 6 days after vaccination. The receptor's source is a man aged 50-60 years who received an inactivated influenza vaccine. This chain connects TRBV12-3 or TRBV12-4 to TRBJ2-1; 8 nucleotides align to TRBD2. The CDR3 sequence is CASSFPGGRTYNEQFF. The CDR3 DNA sequence: TGTGCCAGCAGTTTCCCCGGCGGGAGGACCTACAATGAGCAGTTCTTC.